These 25 T cell receptor beta chains originate from one sample sequenced in a study of T cell repertoires in cytomegalovirus infection. TCRdb recomputed calls from the reads with MiXCR, one row per CDR3 protein. The sample consists of roughly 640,000 distinct CDR3 sequences, 20% to 30% of them appearing once. Sequenced: CD8+ T cells from PBMCs. The receptors derive from a human donor in good health (CMV status not recorded). Some clones in this sample may be carry-over from other donors' samples.

CDR3 bases: TGTGCCAGCAGCCCTTCAATGGGCGAGCAGTACGTC. Its protein product is CASSPSMGEQYV. The chain carries TRBV7-9 and TRBJ2-7; D ambiguous. Trimming pared 5 bases from V and 6 bases from J, leaving 11 bases between. Germline V lookup: CDR1 SEHNR, CDR2 FQNEAQ (reference sequence). This CDR3 is built from 12 residues.

V is TRBV5-6 and J is TRBJ2-2; the D call may be TRBD1 or TRBD2 (5 bases each). The germline V gene encodes CDR1 SGHDT and CDR2 YYEEEE. V lost 0 bases to trimming and J lost 4 bases, with 13 bases between them. This CDR3 region has 16 residues. The CDR3 reads CASSLAGSGGTGELFF. CDR3 DNA sequence: TGTGCCAGCAGCTTGGCAGGGAGTGGTGGCACCGGGGAGCTGTTTTTT.

The J gene is TRBJ1-2, the V gene TRBV7-6; no definite D call. Germline V CDR1 and CDR2: SGHVS, FNYEAQ. The length of the CDR3 is 16 residues. V lost 5 bases and J lost 3, with 19 bases in between. The CDR3 here is CASSPGRRVQDYGYTF. CDR3 in DNA: TGTGCCAGCAGCCCCGGGAGGAGGGTTCAAGACTATGGCTACACCTTC.

A single count supports this clonotype. A read error may be the cause here, since a much bigger clone is one base away. This rearrangement joins TRBV7-2 to TRBJ2-6; D is perhaps TRBD1 (5 bases). The CDR3 runs to 17 residues. Trimming stripped 3 bases from V and 0 bases from J, with 12 bases between. Germline CDR1 is SGHTA and CDR2 is FQGNSA. In DNA, the CDR3 is TGTGCCAGCAGCTTGGGGTGGGGCCTCTCTGGGGCCAACGTCCTGACTTTC. Its protein is CASSLGWGLSGANVLTF.

The J gene is TRBJ2-7, the V gene TRBV12-3 or TRBV12-4; D is perhaps TRBD1 (6 bases). The CDR3 is 14 residues long. Trimming removed 5 bases at V and 4 bases at J, with 15 bases between. DNA for the CDR3: TGTGCCAGCAGTCTAAGGACAGAGGGGTACGAGCAGTACTTC. Protein: CASSLRTEGYEQYF.

V gene TRBV20-1 combines with J gene TRBJ1-1, with D perhaps TRBD1 (5 bases). Trimming removed 5 bases from V and 1 base from J, with 14 bases in between. The CDR3 extends over 14 amino acids. Germline values: CDR1 DFQATT, CDR2 SNEGSKA (reference sequence). In DNA form, the CDR3 reads TGCAGTGCTTTTGCACCACAGGAGAACACTGAAGCTTTCTTT. Translated, it gives CSAFAPQENTEAFF.

The chain joins TRBV29-1 to TRBJ2-1; 8 bases fit TRBD1. The CDR3 sequence is 15 residues long. Trimming removed 7 bases from V and 2 bases from J; junction bases left unmatched: 10. Germline V CDR1 and CDR2: SQVTM, ANQGSEA. CDR3 in DNA: TGCAGCGGATTTGGTGCAGGGGGCCCCTACAATGAGCAGTTCTTC. Translation gives CSGFGAGGPYNEQFF.

This clonotype has ten or more counts. V usage is TRBV7-2 and J usage is TRBJ2-1; possibly TRBD2 for D (7 bases). The germline gives CDR1 SGHTA, CDR2 FQGNSA. V was trimmed by 3 bases and J by 4 bases, leaving 19 bases between them. The CDR3 covers 17 residues. This CDR3 reads CASSLAGATLPYNEQFF. CDR3 DNA sequence: TGTGCCAGCAGCTTGGCGGGGGCCACCCTCCCTTACAATGAGCAGTTCTTC.

A word on this clonotype: A much larger clone is a single base away; this may be a read error. The chain carries TRBV7-6 and TRBJ2-1; TRBD2 matches 13 bases. The germline gives CDR1 SGHVS, CDR2 FNYEAQ. The CDR3 sequence is 18 residues long. The J segment lost 0 bases and the V segment lost 1 base, leaving 3 bases of the junction unmatched. As DNA, the CDR3 is TGTGCCAGCAGCTTAGTCCGACTAGCGGGGGGCTCCTACAATGAGCAGTTCTTC. This codes for CASSLVRLAGGSYNEQFF. Supplemented by reference TRBV7-6 and TRBJ2-1, the full variable domain reads GAGVSQSPRYKVTKRGQDVALRCDPISGHVSLYWYRQALGQGPEFLTYFNYEAQQDKSGLPNDRFSAERPEGSISTLTIQRTEQRDSAMYRCASSLVRLAGGSYNEQFFGPGTRLTVL.

This clonotype was observed a few times. The V call is TRBV28, the J call TRBJ2-1; 9 bases line up with TRBD1. This CDR3 is 15 amino acids long. Germline CDR1 is MDHEN and CDR2 is SYDVKM. The ends lost 7 bases at V and 6 bases at J; junction bases unmatched: 10. The CDR3 DNA is TGTGCCAGCAACCCGAGACAGGGGGGTATCAATGAGCAGTTCTTC. It codes for CASNPRQGGINEQFF.

The sample holds many counts of this clonotype. The chain couples TRBV6-1 to TRBJ2-1; TRBD2 agrees at 11 bases. Germline lookup yields CDR1 MNHNS and CDR2 SASEGT. Trimming took 5 bases from V and 2 from J; bases not matched to a gene: 2. The CDR3 has 15 residues. The CDR3 DNA sequence: TGTGCCAGCAGTCCTAGCGGGGGGCCCTACAATGAGCAGTTCTTC. It specifies CASSPSGGPYNEQFF.

The V gene is TRBV12-5, the J gene TRBJ1-5, with D uncertain. Trimming shortened V by 1 base and J by 7 bases, and 14 bases separated the two germline ends. The CDR3 runs 15 residues. Germline V gives CDR1 LGHNT, CDR2 FRNRAP. The CDR3 DNA reads as TGTGCTAGTGGTTTGGGTGCAGGTGTTCGGCAGCCCCAGCATTTT. Its translation is CASGLGAGVRQPQHF.

The rearrangement joins TRBV3-1 to TRBJ1-1; no clear D gene. CDR1 LGHDT and CDR2 YNNKEL come from the germline V gene (reference sequence). Trimming pared 0 bases from V and 5 bases from J, leaving 13 bases between. This CDR3 contains 15 residues. The CDR3 coding sequence is TGTGCCAGCAGCCAAGATCGGGAAGGGAGGACTGAAGCTTTCTTT. Translated: CASSQDREGRTEAFF.

V gene TRBV25-1 combines with J gene TRBJ1-2, with 7 bases lining up with TRBD1. Trimming cost V 3 bases and J 8 bases; bases outside gene matches: 6. This CDR3 contains 13 residues. Germline-derived CDR1 and CDR2 are MGHDK and SYGVNS. This chain's CDR3 is CASSEGTVLGYTF. The CDR3 DNA reads TGTGCCAGCAGTGAGGGGACAGTCCTCGGCTACACCTTC.

This clonotype showed up many times. The chain employs TRBV7-6 and TRBJ1-1; TRBD1 is a possible D gene (6 bases). The CDR3 sequence is 16 residues long. Trimming shortened V by 4 bases and J by 5 bases, and 20 bases separated the two germline ends. Per the germline V gene, CDR1 is SGHVS and CDR2 is FNYEAQ. The CDR3 coding sequence is TGTGCCAGCAGCTCAAATTGGGGGGGCGAAAGAACTGAAGCTTTCTTT. This encodes CASSSNWGGERTEAFF.

This clonotype was seen only a few times. This rearrangement joins TRBV6-2 or TRBV6-3 to TRBJ2-7, with 7 bases aligning to TRBD1. V lost 5 bases to trimming and J lost 3 bases; unmatched junction nucleotides: 10. The CDR3 has 15 residues. Germline lookup yields CDR1 MNHEY and CDR2 SVGEGT. The CDR3 loop is CASSPHIQGYYEQYV. The CDR3 DNA reads TGTGCCAGCAGTCCTCACATACAGGGGTACTACGAGCAGTACGTC.

This clonotype was observed a few times. The CDR3 DNA reads TGTGCCAGCAGTTTAACCCCCAGGGTTGAAGGCTACACCTTC. Translating gives CASSLTPRVEGYTF. The genes are TRBV12-3 or TRBV12-4 and TRBJ1-2, with a tentative D call TRBD1 (5 bases). Trimming left V 2 bases short and J 8 bases short, with 15 bases between. There are 14 residues in the CDR3.

The chain recombines TRBV28 with TRBJ2-7; tentatively, D is TRBD1 or TRBD2 (5 bases each). This CDR3 contains 16 residues. Germline V gives CDR1 MDHEN, CDR2 SYDVKM. Trimming removed 7 bases at V and 3 bases at J, with 22 bases between. The CDR3 coding sequence is TGTGCCAGCACTCCTTACTTGGGGACCCCTAGCTACGAGCAGTACTTC. This sequence encodes CASTPYLGTPSYEQYF.

V usage is TRBV6-5 and J usage is TRBJ2-3; TRBD2 matches 9 bases. This CDR3 contains 16 residues. After removal of 0 bases from V and 7 bases from J, the junction contained 8 bases not matched to a gene. Germline values: CDR1 MNHEY, CDR2 SVGAGI. CDR3 amino acids: CASSYSMLAGSNTQYF. The CDR3, as DNA: TGTGCCAGCAGTTACTCGATGCTAGCGGGGTCAAATACGCAGTATTTT.

This clonotype was found many times. V is TRBV7-9 and J is TRBJ1-5, with D maybe TRBD1 (5 bases). The CDR3 is made up of 14 amino acids. Trimming shortened V by 5 bases and J by 0 bases, and 8 bases separated the two germline ends. Germline loops: CDR1 SEHNR, CDR2 FQNEAQ (reference sequence). CDR3 residues: CASSPTDSNQPQHF. CDR3 nucleotides: TGTGCCAGCAGCCCGACAGATAGCAATCAGCCCCAGCATTTT.

The rearrangement uses TRBV4-2 and TRBJ2-7; 12 bases map to TRBD2. This CDR3 has 17 residues. Germline V CDR1 and CDR2: LGHNA, YNFKEQ. V dropped 0 bases and J dropped 3; count of bases not matched to a gene: 6. CDR3: CASSQEVLAGGIYEQYF. The DNA of the CDR3 is TGTGCCAGCAGCCAAGAAGTACTAGCGGGGGGAATCTACGAGCAGTACTTC.

The chain couples TRBV28 to TRBJ2-7; TRBD1 matches 9 bases. The V and J ends lost 7 bases and 0 bases, in that order; junction bases with no gene match: 7. Germline CDR1 MDHEN, CDR2 SYDVKM. CDR3 length equals 15 residues. The chain's CDR3 is CASTTGGADSYEQYV. CDR3 bases: TGTGCCAGCACTACAGGGGGCGCTGACTCCTACGAGCAGTACGTC.

J is TRBJ1-2 and V is TRBV5-4; D is unclear. V lost 6 bases, J lost 0 bases, and 9 bases lay in between. The CDR3 length is 13 residues. In germline, CDR1 is SGHNT, CDR2 YYREEE (reference sequence). CDR3 bases: TGTGCCAGCACCCAGATCCCTAACTATGGCTACACCTTC. Amino acid sequence: CASTQIPNYGYTF. The full variable domain, in which reference TRBV5-4 and TRBJ1-2 provide the parts outside the CDR3, is ETGVTQSPTHLIKTRGQQVTLRCSSQSGHNTVSWYQQALGQGPQFIFQYYREEENGRGNFPPRFSGLQFPNYSSELNVNALELDDSALYLCASTQIPNYGYTFGSGTRLTVV.

The J gene is TRBJ2-7, the V gene TRBV6-1, with D possibly TRBD1 on 6 matching bases. Trimming cost V 2 bases and J 2 bases, with 13 bases left between them. The CDR3 extends over 15 amino acids. The germline CDR1 and CDR2 sequences are MNHNS and SASEGT. The CDR3 bases are TGTGCCAGCAGTGAATTTGAGACAGGCCCCTACGAGCAGTACTTC. This translates into CASSEFETGPYEQYF.

This clonotype has just a few counts. This may stem from a read error, because a much larger clone lies one nucleotide away. The chain combines TRBV7-9 with TRBJ1-1, with D maybe TRBD1 (6 bases). Germline CDR1 is SEHNR and CDR2 is FQNEAQ (reference sequence). The V and J ends lost 4 bases and 1 base respectively, with 13 bases between them. This CDR3 spans 15 amino acids. For the CDR3, the DNA is TGTGCCAGCAGCTCAGGACCCAGGGGGAACACTGAAGCTTTCTTT. Translated: CASSSGPRGNTEAFF. The whole variable domain, remainder taken from reference TRBV7-9 and TRBJ1-1, is DTGVSQNPRHKITKRGQNVTFRCDPISEHNRLYWYRQTLGQGPEFLTYFQNEAQLEKSRLLSDRFSAERPKGSFSTLEIQRTEQGDSAMYLCASSSGPRGNTEAFFGQGTRLTVV.